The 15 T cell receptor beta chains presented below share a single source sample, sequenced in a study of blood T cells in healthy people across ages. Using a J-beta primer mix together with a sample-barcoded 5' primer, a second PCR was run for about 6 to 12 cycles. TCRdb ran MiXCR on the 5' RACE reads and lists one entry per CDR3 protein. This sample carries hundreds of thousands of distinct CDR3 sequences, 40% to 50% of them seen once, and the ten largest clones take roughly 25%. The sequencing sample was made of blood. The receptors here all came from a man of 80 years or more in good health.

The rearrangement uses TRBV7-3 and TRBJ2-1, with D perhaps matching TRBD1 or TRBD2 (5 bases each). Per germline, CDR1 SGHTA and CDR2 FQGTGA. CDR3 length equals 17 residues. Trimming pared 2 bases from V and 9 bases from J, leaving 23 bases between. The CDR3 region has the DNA TGTGCCAGCAGCTTATTGGGGGTCGGGGCCTCAGGAAGTGAGCAGTTCTTC. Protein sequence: CASSLLGVGASGSEQFF.

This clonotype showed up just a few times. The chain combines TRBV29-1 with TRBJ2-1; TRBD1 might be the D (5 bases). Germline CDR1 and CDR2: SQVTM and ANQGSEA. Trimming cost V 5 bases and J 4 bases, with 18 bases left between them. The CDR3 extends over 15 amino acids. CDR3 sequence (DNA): TGCAGCGTTCGCGTGGGGCAAATACGATACAATGAGCAGTTCTTC. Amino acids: CSVRVGQIRYNEQFF.

In nucleotides, the CDR3 is TGCAGTGCAACCGGTAGTCCGGGGCCGGAGTTCTTC. It encodes CSATGSPGPEFF. The rearrangement links TRBV20-1 to TRBJ2-1, with D perhaps matching TRBD1 or TRBD2 (5 bases each). The CDR3 is made up of 12 amino acids. Trimming left V 6 bases short and J 14 bases short, with 20 bases between. Germline lookup yields CDR1 DFQATT and CDR2 SNEGSKA (reference sequence).

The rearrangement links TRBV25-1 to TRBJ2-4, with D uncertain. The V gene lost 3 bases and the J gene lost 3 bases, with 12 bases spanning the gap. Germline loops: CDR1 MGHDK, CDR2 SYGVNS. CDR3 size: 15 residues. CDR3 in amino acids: CASSEGYGGKNIQYF. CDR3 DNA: TGTGCCAGCAGTGAGGGGTACGGCGGCAAAAACATTCAGTACTTC.

The CDR3 region is CSARDHTGGGGIQYF. The CDR3 nucleotides are TGCAGTGCTAGAGACCACACGGGGGGAGGAGGCATTCAGTACTTC. This sequence joins TRBV20-1 and TRBJ2-4, with 7 positions matching TRBD2. V dropped 0 bases and J dropped 9; count of bases not matched to a gene: 11. The germline V gene has CDR1 DFQATT and CDR2 SNEGSKA (reference sequence). This CDR3 region has 15 residues.

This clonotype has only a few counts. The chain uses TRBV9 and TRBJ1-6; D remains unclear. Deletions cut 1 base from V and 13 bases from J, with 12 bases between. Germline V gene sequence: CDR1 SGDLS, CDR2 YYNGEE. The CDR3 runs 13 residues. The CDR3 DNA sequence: TGTGCCAGCAGCGTATCCGGGGAGAGTCCCCTCCACTTT. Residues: CASSVSGESPLHF.

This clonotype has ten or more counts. The CDR3 DNA sequence: TGTGCCAGCAGCTCCCCTGGGGCCAACGTCCTGACTTTC. Amino acids: CASSSPGANVLTF. The chain has TRBV7-9 and TRBJ2-6, with D uncertain. Germline CDR1 and CDR2: SEHNR and FQNEAQ (reference sequence). Trimming cost V 4 bases and J 2 bases, with 3 bases left between them. The CDR3 loop spans 13 amino acids.

CDR3 amino acids: CASSTSENEQFF. Here the CDR3 DNA reads TGCGCCAGCAGCACTAGCGAAAATGAGCAGTTCTTC. The rearrangement links TRBV5-1 to TRBJ2-1; TRBD2 matches 7 bases. With 4 bases clipped from V and 7 bases from J, the junction kept 2 bases outside the gene matches. The CDR3 totals 12 residues. Germline CDR1 SGHRS, CDR2 YFSETQ.

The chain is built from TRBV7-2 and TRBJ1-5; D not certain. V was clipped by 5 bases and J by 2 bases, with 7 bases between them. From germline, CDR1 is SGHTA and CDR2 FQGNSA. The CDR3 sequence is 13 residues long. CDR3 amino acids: CASSSSGNQPQHF. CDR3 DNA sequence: TGTGCCAGCAGCAGCAGTGGCAATCAGCCCCAGCATTTT.

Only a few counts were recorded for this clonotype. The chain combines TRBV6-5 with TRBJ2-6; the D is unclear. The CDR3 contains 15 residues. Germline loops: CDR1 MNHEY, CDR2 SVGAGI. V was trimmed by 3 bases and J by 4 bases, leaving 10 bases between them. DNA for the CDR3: TGTGCCAGCAGTTATACGGTACGCGGGGCCAACGTCCTGACTTTC. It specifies CASSYTVRGANVLTF.

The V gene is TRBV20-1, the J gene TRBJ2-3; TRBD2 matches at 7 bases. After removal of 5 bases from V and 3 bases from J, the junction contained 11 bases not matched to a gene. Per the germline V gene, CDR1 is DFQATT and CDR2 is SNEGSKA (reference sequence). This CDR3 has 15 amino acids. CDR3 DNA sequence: TGCAGTGCTCGAGGGGCGGGAGAAGGGACAGATACGCAGTATTTT. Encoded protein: CSARGAGEGTDTQYF.

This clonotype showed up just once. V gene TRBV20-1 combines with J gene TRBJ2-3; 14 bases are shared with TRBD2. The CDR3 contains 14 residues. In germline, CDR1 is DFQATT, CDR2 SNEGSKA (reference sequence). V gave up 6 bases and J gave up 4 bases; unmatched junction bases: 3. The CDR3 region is CSAGLAGAPDTQYF. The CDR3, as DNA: TGCAGTGCGGGACTAGCGGGGGCCCCAGATACGCAGTATTTT.

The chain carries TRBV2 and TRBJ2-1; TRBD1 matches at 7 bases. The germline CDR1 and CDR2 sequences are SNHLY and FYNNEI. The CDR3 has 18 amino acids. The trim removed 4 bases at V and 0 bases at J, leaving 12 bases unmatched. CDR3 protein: CASSVVGTAKNSYNEQFF. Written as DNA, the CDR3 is TGTGCCAGCAGTGTGGTAGGGACAGCCAAGAACTCCTACAATGAGCAGTTCTTC.

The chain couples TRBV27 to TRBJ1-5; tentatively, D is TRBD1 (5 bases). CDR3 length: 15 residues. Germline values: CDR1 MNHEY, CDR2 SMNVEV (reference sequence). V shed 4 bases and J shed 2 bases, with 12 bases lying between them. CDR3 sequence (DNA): TGTGCCAGCAGTTCAGGGTTTATAGGCAATCAGCCCCAGCATTTT. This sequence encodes CASSSGFIGNQPQHF.

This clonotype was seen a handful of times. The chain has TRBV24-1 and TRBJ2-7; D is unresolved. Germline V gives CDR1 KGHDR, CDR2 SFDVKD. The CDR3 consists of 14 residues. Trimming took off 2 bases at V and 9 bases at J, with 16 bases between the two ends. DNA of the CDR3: TGTGCCACCAGTGATTCCCGGATCCCTTGGCTGCAGTACTTC. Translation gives CATSDSRIPWLQYF.